The 11 T cell receptor beta chains below all came from one sample that was sequenced in a study of cytotoxic CD8 clonotypes in ibrutinib-treated CLL. Produced via immunoSEQ multiplex PCR; TCRdb's table is partial and in-frame only. The sample includes over 200,000 clones, roughly 65% of them seen just once. The sequencing here drew on PBMCs, taken after 12 months of ibrutinib treatment. The receptor source for this set is a human donor with chronic lymphocytic leukemia.

This chain connects TRBV5-6 to TRBJ2-2; D is perhaps TRBD1 or TRBD2 (5 bases each). From germline, CDR1 is SGHDT and CDR2 YYEEEE. The CDR3 has 14 amino acids. V dropped 4 bases and J dropped 4 bases, with 11 bases sitting between them. In DNA, the CDR3 is TGTGCCAGCAGCGCCGGGACGATCACCGGGGAGCTGTTTTTT. It yields the protein CASSAGTITGELFF.

The chain is built from TRBV19 and TRBJ2-1; 9 nucleotides align to TRBD2. The CDR3 is 16 amino acids. Germline CDR1 is LNHDA and CDR2 is SQIVND (reference sequence). J lost 5 bases, V lost 7 bases, and 12 bases had no gene match. The CDR3, as DNA: TGTGCCAGTACCCACTACCGACTAGCGGCAAACAATGAGCAGTTCTTC. The encoded protein is CASTHYRLAANNEQFF.

This chain uses TRBV9 with TRBJ2-5; a weak D match, TRBD2 (5 bases). Per the germline V gene, CDR1 is SGDLS and CDR2 is YYNGEE. This CDR3 region has 13 residues. Trimming shortened V by 0 bases and J by 7 bases, and 10 bases separated the two germline ends. The CDR3 sequence: CASSVVSEGTQYF. CDR3 coding DNA: TGTGCCAGCAGCGTAGTCTCCGAGGGGACCCAGTACTTC.

The chain links TRBV25-1 to TRBJ2-5, with D perhaps matching TRBD1 or TRBD2 (6 bases each). Per germline, CDR1 MGHDK and CDR2 SYGVNS. This CDR3 contains 16 residues. Trimming removed 0 bases at V and 4 bases at J, with 15 bases between. The CDR3 nucleotides read TGTGCCAGCAGTGAATATATGTCGGGGGCGCCAGAGACCCAGTACTTC. It encodes CASSEYMSGAPETQYF.

V and J are TRBV28 and TRBJ1-2, with D unresolved. Per germline, CDR1 MDHEN and CDR2 SYDVKM. The V and J ends lost 6 bases and 4 bases respectively, with 15 bases between them. The CDR3 is made up of 14 amino acids. CDR3 region: CASSPMGGPYGYTF. As DNA, the CDR3 is TGTGCCAGCAGCCCCATGGGCGGACCCTATGGCTACACCTTC.

The chain is built from TRBV4-1 and TRBJ1-2, with 9 bases identical to TRBD1. This CDR3 is built from 16 residues. V shed 1 base, J shed 6 bases, and the junction held 9 bases outside the gene matches. Germline CDR1 is MGHRA and CDR2 is YSYEKL. The CDR3 nucleotides are TGCGCCAGCAGCCAAGTCGCAACAGGGGGCCCGGATGGCTACACCTTC. Translation: CASSQVATGGPDGYTF.

The rearrangement joins TRBV2 to TRBJ1-4; D call uncertain. V lost 9 bases and J 4 bases, leaving 15 bases between the germline ends. CDR1 and CDR2 (germline): SNHLY, FYNNEI. This CDR3 is 14 amino acids long. The CDR3 spells CASNQRKNNEKLFF. The CDR3, as DNA: TGTGCCAGTAATCAACGAAAAAATAATGAAAAACTGTTTTTT.

The rearrangement joins TRBV5-8 to TRBJ1-4; D gene ambiguous. CDR3 length: 16 residues. Deletions cut 4 bases from V and 6 bases from J, with 19 bases between. Looked up from germline, CDR1 is SGHTS and CDR2 is YDEGEE. CDR3 DNA sequence: TGTGCCAGCAGCCGCGGGCCAGGACGATTAGATGAAAAACTGTTTTTT. As protein: CASSRGPGRLDEKLFF.

The chain joins TRBV19 to TRBJ2-7, with a weak D call TRBD2 (6 bases). V gave up 6 bases and J gave up 5 bases, with 17 bases separating them. This CDR3 spans 14 amino acids. Germline V gene lookup returns CDR1 LNHDA and CDR2 SQIVND (reference sequence). The CDR3 region has the DNA TGTGCCAGTAGAGTAGTCGGGGGTATCCACGAGCAGTACTTC. The encoded protein is CASRVVGGIHEQYF. The full variable domain, completed using reference TRBV19 and TRBJ2-7, is DGGITQSPKYLFRKEGQNVTLSCEQNLNHDAMYWYRQDPGQGLRLIYYSQIVNDFQKGDIAEGYSVSREKKESFPLTVTSAQKNPTAFYLCASRVVGGIHEQYFGPGTRLTVT.

V is TRBV6-5 and J is TRBJ1-4, with D unclear. V was shortened by 3 bases and J by 0 bases, with 8 bases between the two germline ends. CDR3 size: 15 residues. Germline values: CDR1 MNHEY, CDR2 SVGAGI. CDR3 in amino acids: CASSYDPATNEKLFF. As DNA, the CDR3 is TGTGCCAGCAGTTATGACCCCGCAACTAATGAAAAACTGTTTTTT.

The chain is built from TRBV30 and TRBJ2-4; D is perhaps TRBD1 or TRBD2 (5 bases each). CDR1 is GTSNPN, CDR2 SVGIG, per germline (reference sequence). The V end lost 5 bases, the J end lost 1 base, and 9 bases lay between the germline ends. This CDR3 has 13 amino acids. DNA for the CDR3: TGTGCCTGGGCATGGGGGGCCAAAAACATTCAGTACTTC. Translation gives CAWAWGAKNIQYF.